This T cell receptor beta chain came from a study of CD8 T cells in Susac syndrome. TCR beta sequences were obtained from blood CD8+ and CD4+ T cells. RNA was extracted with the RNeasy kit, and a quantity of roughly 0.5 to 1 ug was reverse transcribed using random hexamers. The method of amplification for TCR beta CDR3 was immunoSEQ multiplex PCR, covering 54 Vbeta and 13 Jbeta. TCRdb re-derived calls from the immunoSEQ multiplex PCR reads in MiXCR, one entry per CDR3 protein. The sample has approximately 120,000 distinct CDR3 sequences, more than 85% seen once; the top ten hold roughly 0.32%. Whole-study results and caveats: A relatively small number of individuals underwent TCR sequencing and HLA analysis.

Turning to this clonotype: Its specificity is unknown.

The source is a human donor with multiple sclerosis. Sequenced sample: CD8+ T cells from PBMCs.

The CDR3 here is CASSLGTPPRETQYF. The CDR3 DNA follows: TGTGCCAGCAGCTTAGGAACCCCCCCAAGAGAGACCCAGTACTTC. The chain employs TRBV7-9 and TRBJ2-5, with no clear D. V gave up 1 base and J gave up 4 bases, with 13 bases separating them. Germline V gene lookup returns CDR1 SEHNR and CDR2 FQNEAQ (reference sequence). CDR3 size: 15 residues.